Listed below are T cell receptor beta chains from one sample, sequenced in a study of persistence of HIV-infected CD4 T cells. Method: immunoSEQ multiplex PCR; TCRdb's copy keeps in-frame clones and lacks some. In the table there are about 40,000 clones, 75% to 80% of which are singletons. These receptors have no known antigen. The sequencing here drew on CD4+ T cells sorted from PBMCs after approximately 19-hour stimulation, taken from a patient who received antiretroviral therapy. Source of these receptors: an adult man with HIV who was CMV-seropositive. The CDR3 runs from the conserved cysteine through the conserved F or W. A D gene is named only where the DNA matches it firmly. Where a row states a size, it is once, few, many or the class of an expanded clone; other rows omit it.

TRBJ1-2 - TRBV14 few TGTGCCAGCAGCCAATCAGACTATGGCTACACCTTC CASSQSDYGYTF
TRBJ1-2 - TRBV7-9 - TGTGCCGGAAGCGCAGGGAACTATGGCTACACCTTC CAGSAGNYGYTF
TRBJ1-5 - TRBV2 - TGTGCCAGCGCGGGACGGGAAAATCAGCCCCAGCATTTT CASAGRENQPQHF
TRBJ2-2 - TRBV19 few TGTGCCAGTAGTCAAAGGCGGGAAGGGGGCACCGGGGAGCTGTTTTTT CASSQRREGGTGELFF
TRBJ1-2 - TRBV6-5 - TGTGCCAGCAGCCCCGGGGTTGGCTACACCTTC CASSPGVGYTF
TRBJ2-7 TRBD1 TRBV5-1 - TGCGCCAGCAGCGAGACAGGGGGTCAATCCTACGAGCAGTACTTC CASSETGGQSYEQYF
TRBJ1-1 - TRBV19 - TGTGCCAGTAGTCGGGGTGGGGAAACTGAAGCTTTCTTT CASSRGGETEAFF
TRBJ2-1 - TRBV5-4 - TGTGCCAGCACCCGCCTGGGGGCGACGTACAATGAGCAGTTCTTC CASTRLGATYNEQFF
TRBJ2-1 TRBD2 TRBV5-1 - TGCGCCAGCAGCTTTGAAAGGACTAGCGGGAATGAGCAGTTCTTC CASSFERTSGNEQFF
TRBJ2-7 - TRBV27 - TGTGCCACCATATCGAGGGGCGGGTCGACCTACGAGCAGTACTTC CATISRGGSTYEQYF
TRBJ2-6 - TRBV7-9 - TGTGCCAGCAGCTTACAATCGGGGTCAGGGGCCAACGTCCTGACTTTC CASSLQSGSGANVLTF
TRBJ1-5 TRBD1 TRBV2 - TGTGCCAGCAGTGAAACAGGGGGATCCAGACAGCCCCAGCATTTT CASSETGGSRQPQHF
TRBJ1-1 - TRBV18 - TGTGCCAGCTCTCAAGGGGGGGTTTGGACTGAAGCTTTCTTT CASSQGGVWTEAFF
TRBJ2-7 TRBD1 TRBV6-5 - TGTGCCAGCAGCCCAGACAGGGGGAGCCCCTACGAGCAGTACTTC CASSPDRGSPYEQYF
TRBJ1-2 - TRBV19 - TGTGCCAGTAGTATTGTGGGTGCTGGGACCGGCTACACCTTC CASSIVGAGTGYTF
TRBJ1-4 - TRBV19 - TGTGCCAGTAGTCCGGGACGGAAAAAACTGTTTTTT CASSPGRKKLFF
TRBJ1-3 TRBD1 TRBV7-9 - TGTGCCAGCAGCCCGACAGGGACTGGAAACACCATATATTTT CASSPTGTGNTIYF
TRBJ1-1 TRBD1 TRBV5-1 - TGCGCCAGCAGCTCCGACAGGGGGTTAACTGAAGCTTTCTTT CASSSDRGLTEAFF
TRBJ1-1 - TRBV7-9 once TGTGCCAGCAGCTCCTCGGGGGTGGTCACTGAAGCTTTCTTT CASSSSGVVTEAFF
TRBJ1-5 TRBD1 TRBV6-2/TRBV6-3 - TGTGCCAGCAGTTACTCTCCGGACAGGGGCCCCAATCAGCCCCAGCATTTT CASSYSPDRGPNQPQHF
TRBJ2-7 TRBD1 TRBV5-1 - TGCGCCAGCAGCTTGGCCCTTCGGACAGGGACCGCCTTGGGCGAGCAGTACTTC CASSLALRTGTALGEQYF
TRBJ1-1 - TRBV6-5 - TGTGCCAGCAGTTACCTGGGGGCTGGTGAAGCTTTCTTT CASSYLGAGEAFF
TRBJ1-1 - TRBV6-6 few TGTGCCAGCAGTTACTCGCTTGTGGCGAACACTGAAGCTTTCTTT CASSYSLVANTEAFF